These 2 T cell receptor beta chains were all obtained from the same sample, sequenced in a study of molecular identifiers for immune sequencing clone quantification (dated by TCRdb to between 2017 and 2018). The protocol used for the library was PCR. Sequencing relied on a NextSeq 500. TCRdb took the public reads, trimmed them with fastp at Q25, ran MiXCR for clone calling and kept in-frame beta chains. Every entry covers one CDR3 protein and lists the most common genes and DNA from its rows. This sample comprises about 98,000 distinct CDR3 sequences, about 32% of them detected only once. Clones ranked in the top ten supply approximately 9.8% of the sample. What was sequenced was naive CD8+ T cells from blood, with Jurkat cell RNA spiked in. What the cell subset or site label conveys for this sample: FACS-sorted CD8+CD4-CCR7+CD45RA+ naive T cells. The receptors shown here come from a human donor in good health. Some libraries in this study had Jurkat cell RNA spiked in.

On this clonotype: The germline gene is not matched at one end of the junction; a read error may be the cause. The V call is TRBV27, the J call TRBJ1-5, with D possibly TRBD1 on 5 matching bases. Germline assignment: CDR1 MNHEY and CDR2 SMNVEV (reference sequence). This CDR3 region has 14 residues. CDR3 sequence reads: CACSLLGPTQPQHF. The CDR3 DNA sequence: TGTGCCTGCAGTTTATTGGGGCCCACTCAGCCCCAGCATTTT.

The table lists this clonotype with a count of one. This could be a read error, since a much larger clone is one nucleotide away. The chain has TRBV12-3 or TRBV12-4 and TRBJ1-1, with D possibly matching TRBD1 (5 bases). The germline V and J ends were trimmed by 7 bases and 1 base, with 10 bases remaining between them. The CDR3 runs 13 residues. In DNA, the CDR3 is TGTGCCAGCACGGGACGCACGAACACTGAAGCTTTCTTT. It yields the protein CASTGRTNTEAFF.